This is a list of T cell receptor beta chains from one sample in a study of blood T cell repertoires in COVID-19. The protocol was immunoSEQ multiplex PCR, while the TCRdb copy is restricted to in-frame clones and leaves out a portion. The sample lists about 49,000 clones, 65% to 90% occurring once. The source material was peripheral blood. The receptors originated from a woman aged 55-69 years with acute or convalescent COVID-19. CDR3s include the opening cysteine and the closing phenylalanine or tryptophan. D genes are given only for firm matches. Not all rows give a size; the values are once, few, many and, for expanded clones, a class.

TRBJ1-5 | TRBD1 | - | TRBV5-1 | TGCGCCAGCAGCTTGATGACAGGGGTCAATCAGCCCCAGCATTTT | CASSLMTGVNQPQHF
TRBJ1-5 | TRBD1 | once | TRBV15 | TGTGCCACCTCTGACAGGGAAGATGATAGCAATCAGCCCCAGCATTTT | CATSDREDDSNQPQHF
TRBJ1-2 | - | - | TRBV15 | TGTGCCACCAGCAGAGATGGCTCAGCGGTACAATATGGCTACACCTTC | CATSRDGSAVQYGYTF
TRBJ1-3 | TRBD1 | - | TRBV6-1 | TGTGCCAGCAGTGATCAGGGGACAGGGTCCTTATACGGAAACACCATATATTTT | CASSDQGTGSLYGNTIYF
TRBJ1-1 | TRBD1 | - | TRBV7-6 | TGTGCCAGCAGCTTAGTGACGGGACAGGGTGGCACTGAAGCTTTCTTT | CASSLVTGQGGTEAFF
TRBJ1-2 | - | few | TRBV25-1 | TGTGCCAGCAGACAGGGTTTCGGCTATGGCTACACCTTC | CASRQGFGYGYTF
TRBJ2-3 | - | - | TRBV7-2 | TGTGCCAGCAGCCCCTCTACAGATACGCAGTATTTT | CASSPSTDTQYF
TRBJ2-1 | TRBD1 | - | TRBV5-1 | TGCGCCAGCAGCATTTACCTCGGGACAGCTATATACAATGAGCAGTTCTTC | CASSIYLGTAIYNEQFF
TRBJ2-7 | - | few | TRBV29-1 | TGCAGCGTCCTCAGCACAGGGGAGCAGTACTTC | CSVLSTGEQYF
TRBJ1-2 | TRBD1 | once | TRBV6-6 | TGTGCCAGCAGTTACGGGACAGGGGAAGGCTACACCTTC | CASSYGTGEGYTF
TRBJ1-1 | - | - | TRBV12-3/TRBV12-4 | TGTGCCAGCAGTTTACTACAGGGTGGTGAAGCTTTCTTT | CASSLLQGGEAFF
TRBJ2-2 | TRBD1 | - | TRBV5-1 | TGCGCCAGCAGCCCCCAGGCCTTCAGGGGGCGGGACACCGGGGAGCTGTTTTTT | CASSPQAFRGRDTGELFF
TRBJ2-6 | - | - | TRBV13 | TGTGCCAGCAGCTATTGGAGCTCTGGGGCCAACGTCCTGACTTTC | CASSYWSSGANVLTF
TRBJ2-1 | - | - | TRBV7-8 | TGTGCCAGCAGCCTACGGGTTAGCTCCTACAATGAGCAGTTCTTC | CASSLRVSSYNEQFF
TRBJ1-5 | - | - | TRBV7-2 | TGTGCCAGCAGCACGTCAGGGAATAGCAATCAGCCCCAGCATTTT | CASSTSGNSNQPQHF
TRBJ2-7 | TRBD1 | few | TRBV18 | TGTGCCAGCTCACGACCGGGACAGGGGGCCTACGAGCAGTACTTC | CASSRPGQGAYEQYF
TRBJ2-7 | TRBD2 | - | TRBV4-2 | TGTGCCAGCAGCCGTCGACTAGCGGGAGAATACGAGCAGTACTTC | CASSRRLAGEYEQYF
TRBJ1-5 | - | few | TRBV6-5 | TGTGCCAGCAGCCCGGGACACTTTCAGCCCCAGCATTTT | CASSPGHFQPQHF
TRBJ2-5 | - | - | TRBV9 | TGTGCCAGCAGCTCTCAAGAGACCCAGTACTTC | CASSSQETQYF
TRBJ1-1 | - | - | TRBV5-4 | TGTGCCAGCAGCTGGGGGGGTGTGACTGAAGCTTTCTTT | CASSWGGVTEAFF
TRBJ1-1 | - | - | TRBV30 | TGTGCCTGGGGATTGGGCCCGTCTGAAGCTTTCTTT | CAWGLGPSEAFF
TRBJ2-1 | TRBD2 | - | TRBV4-2 | TGTGCCAGCAGCCAAAGTAACACGGGGGGCTCCTACAATGAGCAGTTCTTC | CASSQSNTGGSYNEQFF
TRBJ1-3 | - | - | TRBV5-4 | TGTGCCAGCAGCTTGAAACAGTCTGGAAACACCATATATTTT | CASSLKQSGNTIYF
TRBJ2-7 | - | - | TRBV2 | TGTGCCAGCACCTTCCTCCGGGACTTATACGAGCAGTACTTC | CASTFLRDLYEQYF
TRBJ1-1 | - | - | TRBV29-1 | TGCAGCGTTGTCCCGTACTCCACTGAAGCTTTCTTT | CSVVPYSTEAFF